This paragraph covers one T cell receptor (beta chain) sequence. The record originates from a study of blood T cell repertoires in COVID-19. Looking at the study overall: Sample material is recorded as cDNA or gDNA derived from T cells, B-cell-depleted T cells, or PBMCs.

Sequenced by immunoSEQ multiplex PCR; TCRdb stores in-frame clones only, minus some. The profile shows some 150,000 clones, around 83% of them singletons. The CDR3 contains 13 residues. Germline V gives CDR1 SSHAT, CDR2 FNYEAQ (reference sequence). The V and J ends lost 2 bases and 1 base respectively, with 4 bases between them. The chain couples TRBV7-7 to TRBJ2-3, with no clear D. Sequences were obtained from peripheral blood. The origin of this receptor is a woman aged 55 to 70 with COVID-19, enrolled during active disease. The CDR3, as DNA: TGTGCCAGCAGCTTACCGGGCACAGATACGCAGTATTTT. Protein product: CASSLPGTDTQYF.